The T cell receptor beta chain described here comes from a study of T cells in tuberculosis. Study-wide findings and caveats: The TCR-beta difference was not significant; alpha differences partly reflected length.

Assay: immunoSEQ multiplex PCR; the TCRdb copy retains only in-frame clones and omits some. The table lists fewer than 45,000 clones, about 95% of them singletons. Trimming cost V 7 bases and J 2 bases; bases outside gene matches: 4. Germline V lookup: CDR1 MNHNY, CDR2 SVGAGI (reference sequence). This CDR3 is built from 13 residues. Note on this clone: Its specificity is unknown.

Sequencing used PBMCs. The V call is TRBV6-6, the J call TRBJ1-1, with 7 positions matching TRBD1. The receptor's source is a donor aged 10-29 years with latent tuberculosis or without tuberculosis infection. The DNA for the CDR3 is TGTGCCAGCACCAGGGGGAGAAACACTGAAGCTTTCTTT. This encodes CASTRGRNTEAFF.